What follows are 17 T cell receptor beta chains derived from one specimen sequenced in a study of shared clonotypes between healthy human individuals. Assay used: immunoSEQ multiplex PCR; TCRdb lists only in-frame clones, some missing. The sample consists of about 1.5 million clones, about 98% of them appearing once. The material sequenced was naive CD4+ T cells sorted from blood. Indicated subset: CD45RA+ positively selected. These receptors were collected from a man aged 25-45 years in good health.

The chain couples TRBV7-9 to TRBJ2-7, with D possibly being TRBD1 (5 bases). The CDR3 spans 15 residues. In germline, CDR1 is SEHNR, CDR2 FQNEAQ (reference sequence). V was pared by 5 bases and J by 5 bases, with 19 bases between. CDR3 protein: CASSPNRRVSDEQYF. The DNA of the CDR3 is TGTGCCAGCAGCCCAAATCGCAGGGTCAGCGACGAGCAGTACTTC.

For the CDR3, the DNA is TGTGCCAGCAGGCAGGGGGTAGCGGAGTTCACAGATACGCAGTATTTT. It yields the protein CASRQGVAEFTDTQYF. The V call is TRBV27, the J call TRBJ2-3; D is perhaps TRBD1 (7 bases). Trimming stripped 6 bases from V and 2 bases from J, with 18 bases between. The CDR3 is 16 residues long. CDR1 and CDR2 (germline): MNHEY, SMNVEV (reference sequence).

The rearrangement links TRBV5-1 to TRBJ1-4, with 8 positions matching TRBD1. Looked up from germline, CDR1 is SGHRS and CDR2 is YFSETQ. J lost 5 bases, V lost 6 bases, and 12 bases had no gene match. This CDR3 spans 16 amino acids. In nucleotides, the CDR3 is TGCGCCAGCACCATAATGCCAGGGGGCGCGAATGAAAAACTGTTTTTT. Protein: CASTIMPGGANEKLFF.

The V and J genes are TRBV6-5 and TRBJ1-3; D uncertain. CDR3 length: 15 amino acids. Germline V gene data show CDR1 as MNHEY and CDR2 as SVGAGI. The V and J ends lost 1 base and 0 bases respectively, with 7 bases between them. This CDR3 is CASSYLGTSGNTIYF. For the CDR3, the DNA is TGTGCCAGCAGTTACTTGGGAACCTCTGGAAACACCATATATTTT.

The chain uses TRBV28 and TRBJ2-7; possible D gene TRBD1, 5 bases. The CDR3 consists of 14 residues. Deletions cut 6 bases from V and 4 bases from J, with 16 bases between. Germline V gene lookup returns CDR1 MDHEN and CDR2 SYDVKM. CDR3 residues: CASSRDLGGYEQYF. DNA for the CDR3: TGTGCCAGCAGCAGGGATCTCGGCGGATACGAGCAGTACTTC.

The CDR3 region is CSVERQPNTEAFF. For the CDR3, the DNA is TGCAGCGTTGAAAGACAGCCGAACACTGAAGCTTTCTTT. The V and J genes are TRBV29-1 and TRBJ1-1; perhaps TRBD1 as D (5 bases). V lost 2 bases and J lost 1, with 8 bases in between. Germline lookup yields CDR1 SQVTM and CDR2 ANQGSEA. The CDR3 covers 13 residues.

The chain links TRBV7-8 to TRBJ2-3; the match to TRBD2 covers 9 bases. This CDR3 is 18 amino acids long. Germline loops: CDR1 SGHVS, CDR2 FQNEAQ. V lost 7 bases, J lost 1 base, and 15 bases stayed unmatched. The CDR3 DNA is TGTGCCAGCAACCATCGGGCGGGAGGGGTTTGGGGCACAGATACGCAGTATTTT. Translated: CASNHRAGGVWGTDTQYF.

In this sample, this clone turned up once. The chain couples TRBV27 to TRBJ2-7, with 9 bases lining up with TRBD1. The ends lost 6 bases at V and 4 bases at J; junction bases unmatched: 7. CDR1 is MNHEY, CDR2 SMNVEV, per germline (reference sequence). This CDR3 is built from 14 residues. CDR3 nucleotides: TGTGCCAGCAGGCAGGACAGGGGTCCTTACGAGCAGTACTTC. Amino acid sequence: CASRQDRGPYEQYF.

The chain recombines TRBV7-3 with TRBJ2-7; D is tentatively TRBD1 or TRBD2 (6 bases each). This CDR3 comprises 14 residues. Germline assignment: CDR1 SGHTA and CDR2 FQGTGA. V was trimmed by 4 bases and J by 6 bases, leaving 16 bases between them. CDR3 protein: CASSSEGGRPEQYF. The CDR3 nucleotides are TGTGCCAGCAGCTCAGAGGGGGGCCGACCCGAGCAGTACTTC.

Concerning this clone: This likely comes from a read error, as the CDR3 has no conserved phenylalanine or tryptophan at its end. Because the CDR3's place on the DNA is in doubt, the DNA is left out and the CDR3 is given as listed by TCRdb. The chain links TRBV19 to TRBJ2-3; the table's D call, TRBD2, has no DNA check behind it. Germline V gene data show CDR1 as LNHDA and CDR2 as SQIVND (reference sequence). Ends included, the CDR3 has 8 residues. CDR3 residues: CASRSGGS.

This chain joins TRBV28 and TRBJ1-5; D gene unclear. V was clipped by 2 bases and J by 2 bases, with 10 bases between them. The germline V gene encodes CDR1 MDHEN and CDR2 SYDVKM. The CDR3 is made up of 15 amino acids. Here the CDR3 DNA reads TGTGCCAGCAGTTTACCCCGGGCAGGCAATCAGCCCCAGCATTTT. It translates to CASSLPRAGNQPQHF.

This rearrangement joins TRBV18 to TRBJ1-5, with TRBD1 as a possible D gene (6 bases). CDR3 size: 15 residues. The V end lost 6 bases, the J end lost 2 bases, and 14 bases lay between the germline ends. Looked up from germline, CDR1 is KGHSH and CDR2 is LQKENI. In DNA form, the CDR3 reads TGTGCCAGCTCCCCAGGGGTCCCTGGCAATCAGCCCCAGCATTTT. It codes for CASSPGVPGNQPQHF.

In regard to this clone: In the same sample, other DNA sequences code for this CDR3. This rearrangement joins TRBV7-9 to TRBJ1-1, with D tentatively TRBD1 (6 bases). The CDR3 loop spans 13 amino acids. The V end was cut by 5 bases, the J end by 1 base, with 8 bases between. The germline CDR1 and CDR2 sequences are SEHNR and FQNEAQ (reference sequence). CDR3 residues: CASSLQGNTEAFF. The CDR3 DNA reads as TGTGCCAGCAGCCTACAGGGGAACACTGAAGCTTTCTTT.

This rearrangement joins TRBV29-1 to TRBJ2-2; TRBD2 might be the D (5 bases). CDR3 size: 14 residues. V was clipped by 3 bases and J by 7 bases, with 15 bases between them. Germline V gene sequence: CDR1 SQVTM, CDR2 ANQGSEA. CDR3 sequence reads: CSVDPEVAGGELFF. The CDR3 bases are TGCAGCGTTGACCCAGAGGTTGCGGGCGGGGAGCTGTTTTTT.

The count of this clone is one. The CDR3 sequence: CASSLGINQPQHF. In DNA, the CDR3 is TGTGCCAGCAGCTTGGGGATAAATCAGCCCCAGCATTTT. The chain joins TRBV5-6 to TRBJ1-5; unclear D gene. Trimming removed 0 bases at V and 4 bases at J, with 5 bases between. This CDR3 has 13 amino acids. Germline loops: CDR1 SGHDT, CDR2 YYEEEE.

The chain carries TRBV2 and TRBJ1-1; maybe TRBD1 (6 bases). This CDR3 region has 15 residues. Germline V gene lookup returns CDR1 SNHLY and CDR2 FYNNEI. V was trimmed by 10 bases and J by 2 bases, leaving 20 bases between them. The chain's CDR3 is CANTPEGGSNTEAFF. The CDR3 DNA is TGTGCCAACACACCCGAGGGGGGGTCCAACACTGAAGCTTTCTTT.

The rearrangement uses TRBV9 and TRBJ2-5; tentatively, D is TRBD2 (5 bases). V lost 3 bases and J 3 bases, leaving 21 bases between the germline ends. CDR3 length: 17 amino acids. Germline CDR1 is SGDLS and CDR2 is YYNGEE. Here the CDR3 reads CASSAPEGSGREETQYF. For the CDR3, the DNA is TGTGCCAGCAGCGCCCCAGAGGGTAGTGGACGAGAAGAGACCCAGTACTTC.